These T cell receptor beta chains were read from a single sample in a study of T cells expressing NK-cell markers. TCRdb reprocessed the 5' RACE reads, with one entry per CDR3 protein and no DNA. The table for this sample gives around 280,000 distinct CDR3 sequences. Sample: blood T cells: a sorted CD56 or NKG2C T cell subset, CD4+ or CD8+ T cells, or bulk PBMC T cells (not recorded which). The receptors shown here come from a man aged 18 to 30 in good health. Each CDR3 is given with its conserved first and last residue.

TRBV6-2/TRBV6-3	TRBJ1-2	CASSYAQGRGYTF
TRBV18	TRBJ2-1	CASSPRFSGRAADEQFF
TRBV6-5	TRBJ2-2	CASSRTGNTGELFF
TRBV25-1	TRBJ1-5	CASSPQGLTQPQHF
TRBV5-6	TRBJ1-5	CASSLTTTNGNQPQHF
TRBV7-2	TRBJ1-6	CASSLNVLSGSPLHF
TRBV7-8	TRBJ2-3	CASSRGSGSTDTQYF
TRBV20-1	TRBJ2-3	CSARDRGGHLTDTQYF
TRBV2	TRBJ2-3	CASQRRGSGTDTQYF
TRBV29-1	TRBJ1-4	CSVVTTNEKLFF
TRBV7-2	TRBJ2-1	CASRVRGPGGNEQFF
TRBV5-1	TRBJ2-5	CASSLVRTSGRKETQYF
TRBV20-1	TRBJ2-1	CSARIGTSGSYNEQFF
TRBV15	TRBJ2-3	CATSRDETSGRADTQYF
TRBV4-3	TRBJ2-2	CASSQKPGSGSLNTGELFF
TRBV24-1	TRBJ1-5	CATSDSRLKQGRRDQPQHF
TRBV20-1	TRBJ2-5	CSARVAQGRQETQYF
TRBV7-9	TRBJ2-7	CASSYPSGRVPEQYF
TRBV30	TRBJ2-1	CAWRGETSYNEQFF
TRBV24-1	TRBJ2-1	CATSDFRQGIYNEQFF
TRBV5-1	TRBJ2-5	CASSARQGWETQYF
TRBV7-7	TRBJ2-3	CAIGTYPGGTDTQYF
TRBV7-3	TRBJ2-1	CASSLNSHSGRSSYNEQFF
TRBV6-4	TRBJ1-5	CASSDFRRGNQPQHF
TRBV10-3	TRBJ2-3	CAISVEGGTDTQYF
TRBV20-1	TRBJ2-5	CSASRGTRGTQYF
TRBV12-3/TRBV12-4	TRBJ1-5	CASSLRRNNQPQHF
TRBV3-1	TRBJ2-5	CASSPDPAGWQYF
TRBV30	TRBJ2-1	CAWSGGRSSYNEQFF
TRBV19	TRBJ1-1	CAGGTGTEAFF
TRBV6-1	TRBJ2-5	CASSPPGTGFETQYF
TRBV20-1	TRBJ2-3	CSARWDSTLTDTQYF
TRBV6-6	TRBJ2-7	CATSGGGSEQYF
TRBV30	TRBJ1-5	CAWSTDGGGQPQHF
TRBV20-1	TRBJ2-5	CSASYGTSGNQETQYF
TRBV9	TRBJ2-3	CASSGGQGTDTQYF
TRBV5-1	TRBJ2-3	CASMAGQSTDTQYF
TRBV7-6	TRBJ2-1	CASSTGGSGRFNEQFF
TRBV6-5	TRBJ2-1	CASSYSLAGTSFF
TRBV7-2	TRBJ1-4	CASSLGQQGVEKLFF
TRBV12-3/TRBV12-4	TRBJ2-1	CASTRTSGRLDNEQFF
TRBV7-9	TRBJ2-5	CASSLSQTRQQETQYF
TRBV20-1	TRBJ1-2	CSAGREAYGYTF
TRBV3-1	TRBJ2-1	CASSQEGGELFF
TRBV12-3/TRBV12-4	TRBJ2-7	CASSFRATTYEQYF
TRBV6-5	TRBJ2-1	CASSYALGQKQFF
TRBV20-1	TRBJ1-1	CSARAGGNTEAFF
TRBV20-1	TRBJ2-3	CSATTATSTDTQYF
TRBV6-5	TRBJ1-4	CASSYGLGSEKLFF
TRBV29-1	TRBJ2-3	CSVGGRQLDTQYF
TRBV12-3/TRBV12-4	TRBJ2-3	CASSLALGQAFTDTQYF
TRBV5-4	TRBJ2-3	CASSSGTGRTDTQYF
TRBV7-6	TRBJ1-2	CASSLGPGVNYGYTF
TRBV29-1	TRBJ1-4	CSVAVTGKEKLFF
TRBV4-1	TRBJ1-4	CASSLDSATNEKLFF